The subject of this entry is one T cell receptor (beta chain). Antigen specificity is unknown. The data stem from a study of OX40 agonist ivuxolimab in advanced cancers. Study in general: Hepatocellular carcinoma, melanoma, renal cell or head and neck cancer was diagnosed in the dose-escalation patients. Study observations and caveats: With doses of 0.1-3.0 mg/kg, partial responders showed among the lowest clonal expansion. CD4+ and CD8+ blood T cells expanded clonally by week 6 at 0.1 to 3.0 mg/kg. Fewer expanded clones were found on average in CD4+ than in CD8+ T cells.

Germline CDR1 reads MDHEN; CDR2 reads SYDVKM. The CDR3 runs 13 residues. The V end lost 10 bases, the J end lost 5 bases, and 17 bases lay between the germline ends. Assay used: immunoSEQ multiplex PCR; TCRdb lists only in-frame clones, some missing. The sample holds 70,000 to 85,000 clones, 90% seen once. This chain links TRBV28 with TRBJ1-1, with TRBD1 as a possible D gene (5 bases). This sample comprised CD4+ or CD8+ T cells sorted from blood, obtained in a trial of the OX40 agonist ivuxolimab. The origin of this receptor is an adult with an advanced solid tumor such as melanoma, head and neck, liver or kidney cancer. The CDR3 DNA reads as TGTGCCACCTGGGGACTCCCGAAAACTGAAGCTTTCTTT. Translated: CATWGLPKTEAFF.